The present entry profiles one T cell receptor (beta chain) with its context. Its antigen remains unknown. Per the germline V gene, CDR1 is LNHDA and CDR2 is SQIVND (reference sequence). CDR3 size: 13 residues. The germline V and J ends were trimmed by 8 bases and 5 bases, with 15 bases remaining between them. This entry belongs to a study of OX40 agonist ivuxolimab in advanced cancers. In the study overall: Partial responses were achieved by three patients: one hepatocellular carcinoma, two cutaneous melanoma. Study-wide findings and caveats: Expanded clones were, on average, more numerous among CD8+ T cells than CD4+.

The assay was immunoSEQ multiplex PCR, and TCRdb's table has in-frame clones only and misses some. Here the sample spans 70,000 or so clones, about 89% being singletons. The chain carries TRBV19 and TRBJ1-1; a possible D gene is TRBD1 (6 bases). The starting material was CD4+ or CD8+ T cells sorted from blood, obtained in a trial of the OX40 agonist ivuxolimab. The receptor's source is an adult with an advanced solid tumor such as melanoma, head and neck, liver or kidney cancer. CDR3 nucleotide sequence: TGTGCCAGTGTTCACAGGGATGTAACTGAAGCTTTCTTT. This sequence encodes CASVHRDVTEAFF.